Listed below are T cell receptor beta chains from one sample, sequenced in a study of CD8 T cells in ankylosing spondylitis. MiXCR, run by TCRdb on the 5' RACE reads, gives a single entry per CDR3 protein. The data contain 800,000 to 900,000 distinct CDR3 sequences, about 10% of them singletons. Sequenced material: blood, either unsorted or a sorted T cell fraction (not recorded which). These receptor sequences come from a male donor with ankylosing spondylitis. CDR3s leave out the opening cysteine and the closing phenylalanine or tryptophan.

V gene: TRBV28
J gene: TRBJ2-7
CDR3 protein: ASSAGGGGTYEQY

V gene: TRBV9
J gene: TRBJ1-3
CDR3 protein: ASSVGLGAKAGNTIY

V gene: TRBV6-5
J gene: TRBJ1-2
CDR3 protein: ASSYSTGTPNYGYT

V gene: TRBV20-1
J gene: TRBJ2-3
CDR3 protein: SAKQGFHPDTQY

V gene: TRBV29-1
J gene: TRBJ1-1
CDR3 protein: SVIWGMNTEAF

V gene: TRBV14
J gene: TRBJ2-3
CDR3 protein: ASSQLSSSDTQY

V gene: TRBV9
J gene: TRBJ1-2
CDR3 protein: ASSVRDRNYGYT

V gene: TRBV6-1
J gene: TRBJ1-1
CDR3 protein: ASSPWFKETEAF

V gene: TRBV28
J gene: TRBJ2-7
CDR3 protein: ASSRWPSSYEQY

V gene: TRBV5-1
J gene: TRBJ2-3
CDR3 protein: ASSLWLAGEGTDTQY

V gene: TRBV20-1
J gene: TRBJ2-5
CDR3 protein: SAIGLAEGETQY

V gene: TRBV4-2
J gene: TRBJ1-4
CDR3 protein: ASSQVWGAVEKLF

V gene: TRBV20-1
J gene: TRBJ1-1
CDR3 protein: SAPFRVTEAF

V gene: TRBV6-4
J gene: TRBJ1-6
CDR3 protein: ASTRFGGRGSSYNSPLH

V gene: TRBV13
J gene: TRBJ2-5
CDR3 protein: ASSRGRGRQETQY

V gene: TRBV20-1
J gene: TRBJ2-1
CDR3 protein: SVGTSGGAYNEQF

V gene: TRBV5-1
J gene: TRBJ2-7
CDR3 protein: ASSFGLASREQY

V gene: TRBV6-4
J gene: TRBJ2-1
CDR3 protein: ASSLQGYSYNEQF

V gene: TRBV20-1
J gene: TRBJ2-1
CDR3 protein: SAGLNNEQF

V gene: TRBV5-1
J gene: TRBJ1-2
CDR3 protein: ASSPTTGSGYT

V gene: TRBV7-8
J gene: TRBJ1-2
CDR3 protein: ASSLVGGPINYGYT